This T cell receptor beta chain came from a study of blood T cell repertoires in COVID-19. Turning to the study itself: From T cells, B-cell-depleted T cells, or PBMCs came the material, which was cDNA or gDNA.

Germline values: CDR1 SGHTA, CDR2 FQGNSA. Deletions cut 1 base from V and 1 base from J, with 7 bases between. The CDR3 runs 15 residues. In the original analysis: Quantification of nucleated cells was approximated via reference gene primer amplification. The method was immunoSEQ multiplex PCR; TCRdb's version includes in-frame clones alone and lacks a portion of them. Clonal size and the V and J genes are those of that table, whereas D and trimming came from the DNA. The sample holds approximately 140,000 clones, 75% to 85% seen once. The chain is built from TRBV7-2 and TRBJ2-2; no firm D call. Material: peripheral blood. The sequence came from a human donor with acute or convalescent COVID-19. The donor label of this sample is uncertain. The CDR3, as DNA: TGTGCCAGCAGCTTAGAGAACAGGAACACCGGGGAGCTGTTTTTT. Its protein is CASSLENRNTGELFF.